This T cell receptor (beta chain) was captured by sequencing in a study of CD8 T cells in ankylosing spondylitis. V lost 3 bases and J lost 0; bases outside the gene matches: 3. CDR3 size: 18 residues. Germline loops: CDR1 SGDLS, CDR2 YYNGEE. A quantitative 5'-RACE method, one with molecular barcodes, was used to make TCR beta libraries. From the 5' RACE reads, TCRdb called clonotypes with MiXCR, one entry per CDR3 protein. The sample lists about 42,000 distinct CDR3 sequences; around 3.8% were seen once. This clonotype was sampled from a female donor with ankylosing spondylitis or in good health (not recorded which). The genes are TRBV9 and TRBJ2-1, with 16 bases matching TRBD2. The sample taken for sequencing was blood, either unsorted or a sorted T cell fraction (not recorded which). Here the CDR3 DNA reads TGTGCCAGCAGCGCTGGGACTAGCGGGGGGGTCTCCTACAATGAGCAGTTCTTC. Amino acids: CASSAGTSGGVSYNEQFF.